This TCR beta chain was identified during a study of human T cells and chemical hapten exposure. TCRdb reanalysed the RACE reads using MiXCR and keeps one entry per CDR3 protein. The repertoire holds more than 70,000 distinct CDR3 sequences, 9.5% to 13% seen once, with around 1% in the top ten. This clonotype has a count of ten or more. The sample's time point: patch test 3, about 24 weeks after DPC sensitization. The treatment here: therapeutic diphenylcyclopropenone sensitization with weekly scalp DPC. The specimen was whole blood, collected in connection with sensitization to the hapten diphenylcyclopropenone (DPC). The sequence was collected from a woman aged 30 to 39 with alopecia areata. Some clones in this sample may be carry-over from other donors' samples.

In DNA, the CDR3 is TGTGCCACCAGTGATTTTCGGTCAGGGGCCTACAATGAGCAGTTCTTC. Its translation: CATSDFRSGAYNEQFF. The genes are TRBV24-1 and TRBJ2-1; a possible D gene is TRBD1 (6 bases). V lost 1 base, J lost 2 bases, and 11 bases lay in between. CDR3 length: 16 residues. The V gene's germline CDR1 is KGHDR and CDR2 SFDVKD.